This T cell receptor beta chain appears in the sequencing data of a study of blood T cell repertoires in COVID-19 (TCRdb year 2020). Notes on the research overall: Samples from collaborators originated in the United States, Italy and Spain and spanned both the acute and convalescent phases of COVID-19. The prospective study material was composed of cDNA or gDNA derived from T cells, B-cell-depleted T cells, or PBMCs. The dataset comprised deeply sampled blood TCRbeta repertoires from subjects exposed to, actively infected with, or recovered from COVID-19. The repertoires were released in a freely available public database meant as a resource for research on the immune response to SARS-CoV-2. The samples were drawn from the first 160 participants of the ongoing ImmuneRACE study and from over 950 subjects provided by 6 global collaborators. Sample metadata almost always included a de-identified subject ID, COVID-19 status, age in years and sex. Where available, HLA class I and class II types were obtained from metadata supplied by the sample provider rather than from assay-based typing.

In the prospective study, participants were about 18 to 95 years old, resided in fewer than 25 geographic areas of the United States, and were enrolled through a virtual design. In the prospective study, cohorts were assigned on the basis of participant-reported clinical history obtained from a screening survey and a study questionnaire. Mobile phlebotomists in the prospective study collected whole blood, serum and a nasopharyngeal or oropharyngeal swab from every participant. Participants in the prospective study had the option to provide additional blood draws and questionnaires over a 2-month period. Before DNA extraction, blood samples from the prospective study were shipped at room temperature or frozen. Regarding this clone: The antigen this receptor binds is unknown. No much larger clone is present one base from it, and per-base qualities are unavailable.

TCRbeta CDR3 regions were amplified from genomic DNA by means of the immunoSEQ Assay, a bias-controlled multiplex PCR. Concerning the study's data processing: The number of nucleated cells in each sample was estimated by amplification of reference gene primers within the assay. To quantify the absolute abundance of each unique TCRbeta CDR3 rearrangement, sequence reads were collapsed and filtered. For each sample, productive Simpson clonality was calculated as the square root of Simpson's diversity index over productive rearrangements. The clones in this table, taken by TCRdb from immuneACCESS, are in-frame only. Not every clone is retained; where verified, under half of the shortfall comes from an unresolved V gene, and the cause of the rest is unknown. V and J calls and clone size are given by that table; D and trimming were obtained from the DNA. Counted in this sample were under 250,000 clones; roughly nine tenths of them appeared once. About 3% of the sample belongs to the ten largest clones.

V has 3 bases trimmed and J has 4 bases trimmed; junction bases matching no gene number 6. Sequences SGHAT (CDR1) and FQNNGV (CDR2) are obtained from the germline V gene. The CDR3, cysteine through phenylalanine, is 15 amino acids long. Only CDR3 DNA remains: 45 bases, in frame from the first base. What the authors observed across the whole study: How much clinical and demographic metadata was included differed by source and by participant, and the metadata was provided uncurated.

The V gene is TRBV11-2 and the J gene is TRBJ2-1; 7 central nucleotides agree with TRBD2. The sample consisted of PBMCs or T cells enriched from blood (not recorded which). The sequence was obtained from a woman between 18 and 29 years old in a cohort exposed to, infected with or recovered from COVID-19 (not recorded which). The DNA is TGTGCCAGCAGCTTTGGTGGGAGGGCATACAATGAGCAGTTCTTC. Its protein product is CASSFGGRAYNEQFF.